The subject of this entry is one T cell receptor beta chain. These data belong to a study of blood T cell repertoires in COVID-19. V was trimmed by 5 bases and J by 8 bases, leaving 13 bases between them. The CDR3 runs to 13 residues. CDR1 and CDR2 (germline): LNHNV, YYDKDF (reference sequence). Profiling relied on immunoSEQ multiplex PCR, and the TCRdb table lists in-frame clones only, not all of them. This table holds hundreds of thousands of clones, 70% to 75% found once. The rearrangement links TRBV15 to TRBJ2-4, with D perhaps TRBD2 (6 bases). The clonotype comes from an elderly woman with acute or convalescent COVID-19. Sequenced input: peripheral blood. CDR3 residues: CATSSPIADIQYF. CDR3 coding DNA: TGTGCCACCAGCTCCCCTATAGCGGACATTCAGTACTTC.